The rows below give T cell receptor beta chains drawn from one sample of a study of blood T cells in healthy people across ages. TCRdb recomputed calls from the 5' RACE reads with MiXCR, one row per CDR3 protein. Here the sample spans 1 million or so distinct CDR3 sequences, approximately 26% being singletons. The data were also submitted as part of a second study, on T cells of mothers and their children.

Sequenced input: blood. The receptor source for this set is a girl between 2 and 10 years old in good health. Both conserved end residues are part of each CDR3. D genes are given only for firm matches. Rows may omit the clone size; those that give it use once, few, many or a size class.

d_gene	j_gene	abundance	v_gene	CDR3aa	CDR3nt
NA	TRBJ2-5	many	TRBV7-9	CASSSDREETQYF	TGTGCCAGCAGCTCGGACAGAGAAGAGACCCAGTACTTC
NA	TRBJ1-4	few	TRBV18	CASSPQDSANEKLFF	TGTGCCAGCTCACCACAAGACAGCGCGAATGAAAAACTGTTTTTT
TRBD1	TRBJ2-6	NA	TRBV11-3	CASSRTGGLSGANVLTF	TGTGCCAGCAGCCGGACAGGGGGCCTCTCTGGGGCCAACGTCCTGACTTTC
TRBD2	TRBJ2-4	NA	TRBV20-1	CSARDGASGSWDKNIQYF	TGCAGTGCTAGAGACGGGGCTAGCGGGAGTTGGGACAAAAACATTCAGTACTTC
NA	TRBJ2-7	NA	TRBV28	CASSLRVEPYEQYF	TGTGCCAGCAGTTTGAGGGTGGAGCCCTACGAGCAGTACTTC
TRBD2	TRBJ2-1	few	TRBV10-3	CATQDLERGSRYEQFF	TGTGCCACCCAGGACCTCGAGCGGGGGAGCCGGTATGAGCAGTTCTTC
NA	TRBJ2-2	NA	TRBV4-1	CASSQEWTANTGELFF	TGCGCCAGCAGCCAAGAGTGGACGGCGAACACCGGGGAGCTGTTTTTT
NA	TRBJ2-5	few	TRBV27	CASSISGVGETQYF	TGTGCCAGCAGTATATCAGGGGTAGGGGAGACCCAGTACTTC
NA	TRBJ2-7	NA	TRBV7-2	CVSSLETGMGEQYF	TGTGTCAGCAGCTTAGAGACTGGAATGGGCGAGCAGTACTTC
NA	TRBJ1-5	NA	TRBV12-3/TRBV12-4	CASSFMAENQPQHF	TGTGCCAGCAGTTTCATGGCCGAGAATCAGCCCCAGCATTTT
TRBD2	TRBJ2-1	NA	TRBV9	CASSVGGLAGDDEQFF	TGTGCCAGCAGCGTAGGGGGACTAGCGGGGGACGATGAGCAGTTCTTC
TRBD2	TRBJ2-7	NA	TRBV12-3/TRBV12-4	CASTQTQREGIYEQYF	TGTGCCAGCACTCAGACCCAGCGGGAGGGTATTTACGAGCAGTACTTC
NA	TRBJ1-2	few	TRBV2	CASSDSSKGLTNYGYTF	TGTGCCAGCAGTGATAGTTCGAAGGGGCTGACTAACTATGGCTACACCTTC
NA	TRBJ2-3	NA	TRBV13	CASSPQGSRDTQYF	TGTGCCAGCAGCCCCCAGGGCTCGAGAGATACGCAGTATTTT
NA	TRBJ2-1	few	TRBV7-9	CASSLMGDGNEQFF	TGTGCCAGCAGCTTAATGGGAGACGGCAATGAGCAGTTCTTC
NA	TRBJ2-7	NA	TRBV29-1	CSVEGGVSGGQYF	TGCAGCGTGGAAGGGGGTGTCTCGGGAGGGCAGTACTTC
TRBD2	TRBJ2-3	few	TRBV9	CASTPGGRPDTQYF	TGTGCCAGCACACCCGGCGGGAGGCCAGATACGCAGTATTTT
TRBD2	TRBJ2-2	NA	TRBV6-1	CASGRTSGRIGELFF	TGTGCCAGCGGGAGGACTAGCGGGAGGATCGGGGAGCTGTTTTTT
NA	TRBJ2-1	NA	TRBV6-5	CASSEGVNEQFF	TGTGCCAGTTCTGAGGGAGTCAATGAGCAGTTCTTC
NA	TRBJ2-7	NA	TRBV6-1	CASTTDRTYEQYF	TGTGCCAGCACCACTGACAGGACCTACGAGCAGTACTTC
NA	TRBJ2-3	NA	TRBV20-1	CSARPILVGVVDTQYF	TGCAGTGCTAGGCCTATACTAGTGGGGGTTGTAGATACGCAGTATTTT
TRBD1	TRBJ1-1	few	TRBV29-1	CSVRQGETEAFF	TGCAGCGTCAGACAGGGAGAAACTGAAGCTTTCTTT
NA	TRBJ1-4	NA	TRBV29-1	CSGKDQGKLFF	TGCAGCGGCAAGGATCAGGGAAAACTGTTTTTT
NA	TRBJ2-2	NA	TRBV13	CASSQNAGPTGELFF	TGTGCCAGCAGCCAAAACGCGGGTCCAACCGGGGAGCTGTTTTTT
NA	TRBJ1-6	NA	TRBV7-8	CAGSLIQIGGSPLHF	TGTGCCGGCAGCTTAATCCAGATCGGGGGTTCACCCCTCCACTTT
NA	TRBJ2-1	few	TRBV28	CASNRAGQSGYEQFF	TGTGCCAGCAACCGAGCGGGTCAGTCGGGCTATGAGCAGTTCTTC
TRBD1	TRBJ2-2	once	TRBV5-1	CASRPGQGALTGELFF	TGCGCCAGCAGGCCGGGACAGGGGGCGCTTACCGGGGAGCTGTTTTTT